This T cell receptor beta chain was observed in a study of cytomegalovirus exposure and HLA in healthy donors (dated by TCRdb to between 2016 and 2019). Describing the broader study: An earlier analysis of approximately 590 of the donors reported 250 to 350 Gb of sequence data and some 100 million unique TCR beta sequences from about 200 million T cells. Roughly 310 gigabases of sequencing data and tens of millions of unique TCR sequences were included in an early release covering over 600 HLA-typed donors. Of the 398 genotyped donors, about 80% fell in the genetic ancestry cluster associated with self-reported Caucasian donors. The study aimed to test whether signatures of past pathogen exposure could be identified by cataloging public T cell receptors. The T cell repertoires of 666 subjects were profiled by immunosequencing and related to cytomegalovirus serostatus. Besides the first cohort of under 700 subjects, a separate validation cohort made up of roughly 120 different subjects was used. To predict cytomegalovirus infection status, the study brought together high-throughput TCR immunosequencing, statistical association of individual TCRs with disease status, and machine learning. In a later analysis, previously published TCR beta repertoires from some 640 donors were re-analyzed and high-resolution HLA genotyping was added so that TCR occurrence patterns could be studied. The later analysis used no new phenotypic data to find candidate immune exposures, relying instead on TCR beta sequences and their occurrence across donors. An earlier analysis of about 620 of the donors applied high-throughput TCR beta sequencing to assess whether each TCR beta V gene segment acted as functional or pseudogenic. Alongside the repertoire data, information on donor age, sex, ethnicity and CMV serostatus was compiled. In a later genetic analysis, genome-wide SNP genotypes for about 55% of the 666 donors were used, and that subset was treated as a discovery cohort. Every discovery cohort repertoire had been produced on one sequencing platform. HLA typing included class I and class II loci at four-digit resolution. The number of typed donors differed by locus: about 620-640 for A, B, C, DRB1 and DQB1; some 500 for DQA1; 606 for DPA1; and around 450 for DPB1. About five DR-DQ haplotypes were handled as single units for association and clustering because linkage in the cohort was strong. Across under 500 genotyped donors of the cohort, an average of about 200,000 unique TCR beta nucleotide sequences per donor were sequenced, and approximately 17% of those sequences were non-productive.

The cohort was made up of roughly 670 healthy bone marrow donors. At the time of sampling, every cohort member was nominally healthy, though immune exposures that went unrecorded were likely present. The donor tested CMV seronegative, placing the donor among the 350 to 400 seronegative members of the cohort. A peripheral blood sample was collected from each donor, and TCR beta sequencing was performed on peripheral blood mononuclear cells. The Qiagen DNeasy Blood Extraction Kit was used to extract genomic DNA from the blood cell samples. V is cut by 4 bases and J by 3 bases, and the space between the germline ends is 12 bases. From the germline V gene, CDR1 is MGHRA and CDR2 is YSYEKL. The CDR3 goes from the cysteine to the phenylalanine over 14 residues. The CDR3 DNA has 42 bases and is translated from base 1. Points on this clone: Its antigen is not yet known.

The paper's findings and limits, for the study overall: A further reported finding was that TCR beta sequences accurately predicted the HLA-A and HLA-B alleles for most subjects in the first cohort. Because HLA typing was unavailable for some donors at each locus, only the typed subset was used in association tests. In a later analysis, HLA-associated TCR beta chains were found to be more clonally expanded and to have lower generation probabilities than equally common non-associated chains. A group of highly shared sequence variants was considered likely to be a technical artifact of the sequencing pipeline. Some IMGT-functional V segments, including TRBV6-2 and TRBV6-3, could not be distinguished by the 87-base-pair reads and were therefore excluded. In the study, around 160 TCR beta chains were listed as associated with cytomegalovirus. Linkage disequilibrium might explain the correlated functional status among segregating V segments, but an unknown experimental factor could not be excluded. A few of the identified cytomegalovirus-associated TCR beta chains were confirmed in vitro to be specific for cytomegalovirus antigens. According to a later analysis, most CMV-associated TCR beta chains appeared to be HLA-restricted, and the HLA associations seemed to be driven largely by CMV exposure. The only immune exposure information available for the cohort was CMV serostatus. Roughly uniform sequencing depth across donors was assumed in presence/absence analyses, although this assumption may not hold. V-gene and J-gene trimming of TCR beta chains was associated with a missense DCLRE1C variant in a later genetic analysis, and the association was replicated in an independent cohort. In a later analysis, some 17,000 TCR beta sequences were associated with specific HLA alleles at a false discovery rate of 0.05. Cytomegalovirus status was reported to be diagnosed by the classifier with high specificity and sensitivity in both the original and validation cohorts. Broadly in line with IMGT annotations, most TCR beta V segments showed up in productive rearrangements about 87% or about 30% of the time in an earlier analysis of some 590 of the donors. In a later analysis, several top co-occurrence clusters were reported to appear linked to parvovirus B19, influenza, CMV and Epstein-Barr virus. Only TCR beta chains were sequenced in this cohort, and the absence of alpha or paired-chain data limited detectable features. In a later analysis, TCR association rates were found to vary across HLA loci, with the most associated TCRs seen for DRB1 alleles and the fewest for HLA-C alleles. Compared with the 666-donor mean, donors in an Asian-associated ancestry cluster had fewer N-insertions in productive TCRs, according to a later genetic analysis. Assigning TCR associations to individual alleles was difficult when HLA alleles, especially DR and DQ, strongly co-occurred. Approximately 18 rarely observed V segments, including chromosome 9 orphons, were excluded from the earlier analysis of about 600 of the donors because counts were too low. Most TCR sequences were observed very rarely across donors, whereas some public TCRs were present in many individuals. It was suggested by the authors that the approach could potentially be generalized to other disease states and immunological phenotypes.

The method behind the library was the immunoSEQ multiplex PCR assay. For the multiplex PCR, a mixture combining 60 forward primers for TCR Vbeta segments and 13 reverse primers for TCR Jbeta segments was used. A multiplex PCR assay on genomic DNA amplified the CDR3 region of rearranged TCR beta genes. Amplified TCR beta libraries were sequenced as 87-base-pair reads on the Illumina HiSeq System. Turning to the authors' computational methods: A later analysis counted tens of millions of unique TCR beta chains across the roughly 700 repertoires, and about 10 million of these chains were shared by at least two donors. Raw reads were error-corrected and collapsed into unique sequences with a nearest-neighbor algorithm that merged closely related sequences to remove PCR and sequencing errors. V, D and J gene segments were assigned by aligning CDR3 sequences to IMGT reference sequences. For a sequence to be retained, at least a six-nucleotide match to both a V gene segment and a J gene segment was required. A rearrangement counted as productive if the CDR3 had no stop codons and remained in frame with V and J, and every other rearrangement counted as non-productive. CDR3 was defined by IMGT convention, running from the second conserved V-encoded cysteine to the conserved J-encoded phenylalanine. The earlier analysis of approximately 590 of the donors excluded any sequence lacking an unambiguous match to a single V gene segment. In an earlier analysis of a few hundred of the donors, a V segment was called functional when productive rearrangements were above 56.7%, and segregating when the standard deviation between donors exceeded 5%. To diagnose cytomegalovirus status from the catalog of TCR beta chain sequences, a statistical classification framework was built. In a later analysis, TCR nucleotide sequences were compared against IMGT/GENE-DB human TR gene sequences so that V and J genes could be assigned. A later analysis assigned CDR3 sequences and most-parsimonious VDJ recombination scenarios with the TCRdist pipeline. In a later analysis, each TCR beta chain was defined by its CDR3 amino acid sequence together with its V-gene family, and reads without a unique V-gene family were excluded. To address suspected cross-contamination and a sequencing artifact, a later analysis removed over 500 highly shared, low-generation-probability nucleotide sequences. A later analysis calculated a clonal expansion index for each public chain from normalized within-repertoire ranks of inferred template counts. Generation probabilities in a later analysis came from a VDJ recombination model fitted to out-of-frame rearrangements, and those results were checked against IGoR. In a later analysis, hypergeometric tests were used to score TCR-TCR, TCR-HLA and TCR-CMV co-occurrence, with a repertoire-size bias correction applied to TCR pairs. A later analysis estimated false discovery rates by permuting HLA or CMV assignments 20 times. In a later analysis, co-occurring TCRs were grouped using DBSCAN, and TCRdist sequence similarity was added for clustering within HLA-allele-positive subsets. For co-occurrence clustering, repertoires with fewer than 30,000 or more than 120,000 public chains were excluded, along with five repertoires with anomalous nucleotide sharing. TCRdb provides this immuneACCESS table in a form limited to in-frame rearrangements. Some clones are lacking; in checked studies, under half of them reflect an unresolved V gene, and why the rest are absent is not known. V and J calls and clone size are copied from that table; D and trimming were computed from the DNA. This sample's records show roughly 150,000 clones. The ten largest clones add up to about 1.6% of the sample.

The chain is assembled from TRBV4-1 and TRBJ1-2, with TRBD1 as a weak D call on 5 bases. This sequence was found in a woman aged 45-60 years in good health and CMV-seronegative. Sample: PBMCs. The CDR3 here reads CASSPEEGHYGYTF. The nucleotide sequence reads as follows: TGCGCCAGCAGCCCAGAGGAGGGACACTATGGCTACACCTTC.